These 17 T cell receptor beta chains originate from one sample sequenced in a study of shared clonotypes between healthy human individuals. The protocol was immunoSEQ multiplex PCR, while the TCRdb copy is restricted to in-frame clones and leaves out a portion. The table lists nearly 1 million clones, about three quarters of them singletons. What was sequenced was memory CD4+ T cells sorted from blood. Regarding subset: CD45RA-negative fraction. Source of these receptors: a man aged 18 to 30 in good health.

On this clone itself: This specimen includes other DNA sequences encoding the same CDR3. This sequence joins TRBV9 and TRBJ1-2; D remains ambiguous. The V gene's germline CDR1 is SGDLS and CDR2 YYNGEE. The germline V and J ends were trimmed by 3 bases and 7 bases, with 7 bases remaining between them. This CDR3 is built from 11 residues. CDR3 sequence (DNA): TGTGCCAGCAGCGGGGGAGGTGGCTACACCTTC. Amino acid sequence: CASSGGGGYTF. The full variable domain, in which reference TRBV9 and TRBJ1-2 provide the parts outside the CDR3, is DSGVTQTPKHLITATGQRVTLRCSPRSGDLSVYWYQQSLDQGLQFLIQYYNGEERAKGNILERFSAQQFPDLHSELNLSSLELGDSALYFCASSGGGGYTFGSGTRLTVV.

The CDR3 DNA follows: TGTGCCAGCAGCTTATCTCCGGCAGAGACCCAGTACTTC. It specifies CASSLSPAETQYF. The chain uses TRBV7-3 and TRBJ2-5; D not certain. Germline loops: CDR1 SGHTA, CDR2 FQGTGA. CDR3 length: 13 amino acids. Trimming removed 2 bases from V and 4 bases from J, with 8 bases in between.

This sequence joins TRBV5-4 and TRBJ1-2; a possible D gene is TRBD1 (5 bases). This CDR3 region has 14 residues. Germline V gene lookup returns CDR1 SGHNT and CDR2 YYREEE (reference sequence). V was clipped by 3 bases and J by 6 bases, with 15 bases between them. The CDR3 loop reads CASSSTEGRDGYTF. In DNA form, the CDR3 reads TGTGCCAGCAGCTCCACAGAGGGGAGGGATGGCTACACCTTC. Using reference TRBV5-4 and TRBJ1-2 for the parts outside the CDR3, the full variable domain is ETGVTQSPTHLIKTRGQQVTLRCSSQSGHNTVSWYQQALGQGPQFIFQYYREEENGRGNFPPRFSGLQFPNYSSELNVNALELDDSALYLCASSSTEGRDGYTFGSGTRLTVV.

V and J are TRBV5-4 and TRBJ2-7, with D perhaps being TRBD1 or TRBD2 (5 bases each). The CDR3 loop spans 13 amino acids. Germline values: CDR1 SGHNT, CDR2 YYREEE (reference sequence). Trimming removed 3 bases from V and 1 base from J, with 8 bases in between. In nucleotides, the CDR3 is TGTGCCAGCAGCTCGGGACCGTCCTACGAGCAGTACTTC. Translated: CASSSGPSYEQYF. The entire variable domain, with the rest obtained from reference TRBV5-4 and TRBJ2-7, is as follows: ETGVTQSPTHLIKTRGQQVTLRCSSQSGHNTVSWYQQALGQGPQFIFQYYREEENGRGNFPPRFSGLQFPNYSSELNVNALELDDSALYLCASSSGPSYEQYFGPGTRLTVT.

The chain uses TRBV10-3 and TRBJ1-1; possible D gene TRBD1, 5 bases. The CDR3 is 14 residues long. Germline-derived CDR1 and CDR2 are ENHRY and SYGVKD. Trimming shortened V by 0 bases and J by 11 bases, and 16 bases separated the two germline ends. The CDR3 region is CAISESNSPEGAFF. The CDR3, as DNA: TGTGCCATCAGTGAGTCTAACAGCCCGGAGGGGGCTTTCTTT.

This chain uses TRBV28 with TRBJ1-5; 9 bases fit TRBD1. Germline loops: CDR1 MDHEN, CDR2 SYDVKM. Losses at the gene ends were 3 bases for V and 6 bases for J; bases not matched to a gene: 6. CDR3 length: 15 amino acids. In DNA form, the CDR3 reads TGTGCCAGCAGTTTTCCTACAGGGGGCGGTCAGCCCCAGCATTTT. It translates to CASSFPTGGGQPQHF.

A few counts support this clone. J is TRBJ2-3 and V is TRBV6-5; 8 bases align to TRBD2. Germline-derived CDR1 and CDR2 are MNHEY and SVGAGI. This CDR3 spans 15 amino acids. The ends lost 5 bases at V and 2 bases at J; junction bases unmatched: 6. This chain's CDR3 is CASSKQRGNTDTQYF. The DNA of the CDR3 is TGTGCCAGCAGTAAACAGCGGGGGAACACAGATACGCAGTATTTT.

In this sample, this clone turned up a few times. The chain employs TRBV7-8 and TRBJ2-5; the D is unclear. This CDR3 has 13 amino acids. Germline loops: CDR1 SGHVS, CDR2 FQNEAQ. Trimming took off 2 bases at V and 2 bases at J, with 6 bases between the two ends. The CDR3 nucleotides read TGTGCCAGCAGCTTACGTCGACAAGAGACCCAGTACTTC. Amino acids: CASSLRRQETQYF.

The CDR3: CASREDRGHNYGYTF. CDR3 in DNA: TGTGCCAGCAGAGAGGACAGGGGGCATAACTATGGCTACACCTTC. The V gene is TRBV7-2, the J gene TRBJ1-2; TRBD1 agrees at 11 bases. The germline V gene encodes CDR1 SGHTA and CDR2 FQGNSA. The CDR3 spans 15 residues. The V and J ends lost 6 bases and 1 base, in that order; junction bases with no gene match: 4.

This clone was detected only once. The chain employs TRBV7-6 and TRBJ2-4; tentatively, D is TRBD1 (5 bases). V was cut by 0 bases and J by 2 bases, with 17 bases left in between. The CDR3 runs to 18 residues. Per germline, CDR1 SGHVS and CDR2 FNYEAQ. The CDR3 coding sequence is TGTGCCAGCAGCTTAGCTGGGCGTAGGGGCAAATCCAAAAACATTCAGTACTTC. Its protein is CASSLAGRRGKSKNIQYF.

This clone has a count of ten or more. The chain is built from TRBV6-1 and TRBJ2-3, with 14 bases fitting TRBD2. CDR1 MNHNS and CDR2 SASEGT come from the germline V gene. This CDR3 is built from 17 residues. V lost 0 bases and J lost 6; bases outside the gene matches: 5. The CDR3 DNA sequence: TGTGCCAGCAGTGAAGCGGGGACTAGCGGGAGTCGGGATACGCAGTATTTT. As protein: CASSEAGTSGSRDTQYF.

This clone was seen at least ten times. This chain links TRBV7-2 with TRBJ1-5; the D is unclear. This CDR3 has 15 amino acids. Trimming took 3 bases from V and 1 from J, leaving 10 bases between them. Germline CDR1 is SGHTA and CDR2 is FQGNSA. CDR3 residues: CASSLSTRSNQPQHF. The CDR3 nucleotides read TGTGCCAGCAGCTTGAGTACCAGGAGCAATCAGCCCCAGCATTTT.

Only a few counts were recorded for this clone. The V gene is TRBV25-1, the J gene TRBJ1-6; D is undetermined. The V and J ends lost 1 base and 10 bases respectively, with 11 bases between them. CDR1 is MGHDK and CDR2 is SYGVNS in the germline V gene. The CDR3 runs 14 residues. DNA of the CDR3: TGTGCCAGCAGTGAATTGAGGCCGCGGTCACCCCTCCACTTT. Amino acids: CASSELRPRSPLHF.

CDR3 DNA: TGTGCCAGCAGTTCCAGCGGGGGGGCCTTCGAGCAGTACTTC. Translated: CASSSSGGAFEQYF. V gene TRBV5-6 combines with J gene TRBJ2-7; 10 nucleotides match TRBD2. Germline-derived CDR1 and CDR2 are SGHDT and YYEEEE. This CDR3 is built from 14 residues. The J segment lost 6 bases and the V segment lost 5 bases, leaving 8 bases of the junction unmatched.

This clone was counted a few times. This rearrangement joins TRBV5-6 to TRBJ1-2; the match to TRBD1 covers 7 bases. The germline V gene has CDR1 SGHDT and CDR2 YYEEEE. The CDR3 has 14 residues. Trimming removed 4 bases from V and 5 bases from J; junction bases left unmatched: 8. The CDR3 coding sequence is TGTGCCAGCAGCGAACACAGGGGAATTTATGGCTACACCTTC. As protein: CASSEHRGIYGYTF.

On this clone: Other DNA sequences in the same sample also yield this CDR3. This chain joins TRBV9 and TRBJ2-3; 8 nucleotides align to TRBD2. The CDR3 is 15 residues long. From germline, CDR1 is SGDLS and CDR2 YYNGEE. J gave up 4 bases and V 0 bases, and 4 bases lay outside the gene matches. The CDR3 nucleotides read TGTGCCAGCAGCGTAGGGTTAGCGGGATCAGATACGCAGTATTTT. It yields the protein CASSVGLAGSDTQYF.

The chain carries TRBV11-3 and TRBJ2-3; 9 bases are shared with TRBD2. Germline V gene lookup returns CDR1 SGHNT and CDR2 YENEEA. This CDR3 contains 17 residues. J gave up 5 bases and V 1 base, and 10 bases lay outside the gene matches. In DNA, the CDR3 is TGTGCCAGCAGCTTAGGTCTCGGCGGGGGGGCGGTAGATACGCAGTATTTT. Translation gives CASSLGLGGGAVDTQYF.